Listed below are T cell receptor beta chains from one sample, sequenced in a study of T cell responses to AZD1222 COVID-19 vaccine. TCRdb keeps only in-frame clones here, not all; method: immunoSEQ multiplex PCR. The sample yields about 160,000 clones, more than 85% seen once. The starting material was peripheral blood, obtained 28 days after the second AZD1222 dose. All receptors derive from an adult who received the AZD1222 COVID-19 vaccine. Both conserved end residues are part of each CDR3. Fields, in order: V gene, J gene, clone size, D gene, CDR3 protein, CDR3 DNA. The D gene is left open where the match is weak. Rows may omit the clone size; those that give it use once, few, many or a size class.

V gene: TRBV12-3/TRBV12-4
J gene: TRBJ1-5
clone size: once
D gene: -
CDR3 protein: CASSPSSGGPQHF
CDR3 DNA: TGTGCCAGCAGTCCCAGTAGTGGGGGGCCCCAGCATTTT

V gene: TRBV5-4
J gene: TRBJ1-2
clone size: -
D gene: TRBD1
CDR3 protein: CASSLIRRGRSGGYTF
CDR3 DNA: TGTGCCAGCAGCTTAATCCGCAGGGGGAGATCTGGTGGCTACACCTTC

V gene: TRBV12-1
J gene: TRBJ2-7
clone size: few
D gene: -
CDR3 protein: CASSGQVPWDEQYF
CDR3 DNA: TGTGCCAGCAGCGGACAGGTCCCCTGGGACGAGCAGTACTTC

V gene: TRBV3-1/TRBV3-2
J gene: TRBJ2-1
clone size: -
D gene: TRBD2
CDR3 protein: CASSQSWGGTSGRNEQFF
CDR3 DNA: TGTGCCAGCAGCCAATCTTGGGGCGGGACTAGCGGGAGAAATGAGCAGTTCTTC

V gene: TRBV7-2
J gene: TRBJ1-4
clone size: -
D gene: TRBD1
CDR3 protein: CASSLTGQGFANEKLFF
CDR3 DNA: TGTGCCAGCAGCTTAACGGGACAGGGGTTTGCTAATGAAAAACTGTTTTTT

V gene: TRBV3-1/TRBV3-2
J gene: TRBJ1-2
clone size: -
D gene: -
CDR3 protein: CASSQEGLRGYTF
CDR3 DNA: TGTGCCAGCAGCCAAGAGGGGCTCCGTGGCTACACCTTC

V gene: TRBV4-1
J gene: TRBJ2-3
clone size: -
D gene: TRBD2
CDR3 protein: CASDPLYMREGPSDTQYF
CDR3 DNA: TGCGCCAGCGACCCGCTGTATATGAGGGAGGGCCCGTCAGATACGCAGTATTTT

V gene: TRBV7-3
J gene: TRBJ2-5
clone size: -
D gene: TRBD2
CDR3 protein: CASSLGGRGETQYF
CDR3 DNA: TGTGCCAGCAGCTTAGGCGGGAGAGGAGAGACCCAGTACTTC

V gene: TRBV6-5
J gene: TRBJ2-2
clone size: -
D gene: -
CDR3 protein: CASSYLNTGELFF
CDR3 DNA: TGTGCCAGCAGTTACCTGAACACCGGGGAGCTGTTTTTT

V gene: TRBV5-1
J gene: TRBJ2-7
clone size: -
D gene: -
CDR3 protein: CASSLTGHYEQYF
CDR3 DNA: TGCGCCAGCAGCTTGACAGGGCACTACGAGCAGTACTTC

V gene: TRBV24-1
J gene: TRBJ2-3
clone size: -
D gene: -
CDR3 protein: CATSNKITDTQYF
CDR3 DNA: TGTGCCACCAGCAATAAGATCACAGATACGCAGTATTTT

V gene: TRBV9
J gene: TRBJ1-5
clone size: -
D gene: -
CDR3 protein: CASSPTGIGNQPQHF
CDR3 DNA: TGTGCCAGCAGCCCTACAGGGATCGGCAATCAGCCCCAGCATTTT

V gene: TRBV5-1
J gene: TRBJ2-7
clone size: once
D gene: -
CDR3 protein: CASSFQGGDEQYF
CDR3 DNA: TGCGCCAGCAGCTTCCAAGGGGGTGACGAGCAGTACTTC

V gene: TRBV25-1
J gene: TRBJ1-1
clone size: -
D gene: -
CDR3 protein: CASSDGDWVPKF
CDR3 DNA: TGTGCCAGCAGTGATGGGGATTGGGTTCCCAAATTT

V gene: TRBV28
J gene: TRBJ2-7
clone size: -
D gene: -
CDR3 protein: CASSFTGAGYEQYF
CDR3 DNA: TGTGCCAGCAGTTTCACCGGTGCCGGCTACGAGCAGTACTTC

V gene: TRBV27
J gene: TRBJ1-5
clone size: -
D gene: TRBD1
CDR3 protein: CASRGTGAARGNQPQHF
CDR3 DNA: TGTGCCAGCAGAGGGACAGGGGCGGCGAGAGGCAATCAGCCCCAGCATTTT

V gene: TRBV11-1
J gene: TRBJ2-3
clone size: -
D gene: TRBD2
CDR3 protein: CASTRGGADTQYF
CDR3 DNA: TGTGCCAGCACGCGGGGAGGGGCAGATACGCAGTATTTT